These 10 T cell receptor beta chains were all obtained from the same sample, sequenced in a study of control samples from healthy donors and cancer patients. Clones were sequenced by immunoSEQ multiplex PCR, and TCRdb holds only the in-frame ones, with some missing. Of around 120,000 clones listed, more than 75% were seen once; the top ten hold about 2.1%. What was sequenced was blood. The receptors here all came from a woman in her seventies in good health.

The chain uses TRBV5-1 and TRBJ2-5; a possible D gene is TRBD2 (5 bases). Trimming removed 3 bases from V and 2 bases from J, with 11 bases in between. The CDR3 loop spans 14 amino acids. Germline V gene lookup returns CDR1 SGHRS and CDR2 YFSETQ. The CDR3 nucleotides read TGCGCCAGCAGCTCCCGTCCGGGACAAGAGACCCAGTACTTC. Residues: CASSSRPGQETQYF.

The chain joins TRBV5-1 to TRBJ1-2, with D unclear. The CDR3 has 15 amino acids. Germline V gene lookup returns CDR1 SGHRS and CDR2 YFSETQ. Trimming pared 0 bases from V and 4 bases from J, leaving 13 bases between. The DNA for the CDR3 is TGCGCCAGCAGCTTGGCCAGTGGAGGGCCCTATGGCTACACCTTC. It encodes CASSLASGGPYGYTF.

The V call is TRBV7-9, the J call TRBJ2-3, with D perhaps TRBD1 (6 bases). CDR3 size: 16 residues. Germline lookup yields CDR1 SEHNR and CDR2 FQNEAQ (reference sequence). Trimming took 5 bases from V and 1 from J, leaving 16 bases between them. The CDR3 loop is CASSLGSGAGTDTQYF. The CDR3, as DNA: TGTGCCAGCAGCCTAGGATCAGGGGCTGGCACAGATACGCAGTATTTT.

The CDR3 DNA sequence: TGTGCCAGCAGCGTAGTTACAGGGGGGATTGGCAATGAGCAGTTCTTC. Amino acids: CASSVVTGGIGNEQFF. V gene TRBV9 combines with J gene TRBJ2-1; 8 bases line up with TRBD1. The germline gives CDR1 SGDLS, CDR2 YYNGEE. The CDR3 extends over 16 amino acids. Trimming at V came to 0 bases and at J to 6 bases, leaving 8 bases not matched to a gene.

The chain links TRBV29-1 to TRBJ1-2; 7 nucleotides match TRBD1. V dropped 4 bases and J dropped 4; count of bases not matched to a gene: 6. Germline V gives CDR1 SQVTM, CDR2 ANQGSEA. This CDR3 is built from 13 residues. CDR3 loop: CSVGGGEGYGYTF. CDR3 coding DNA: TGCAGCGTTGGAGGGGGCGAGGGCTATGGCTACACCTTC.

The genes are TRBV3-1 (or the pseudogene TRBV3-2) and TRBJ1-1; D gene ambiguous. The CDR3 has 15 amino acids. CDR1 is LGHDT, CDR2 YNNKEL, per germline (reference sequence). V was pared by 1 base and J by 3 bases, with 12 bases between. The chain's CDR3 is CASSQVGVRHTEAFF. CDR3 DNA sequence: TGTGCCAGCAGCCAAGTCGGGGTTAGGCACACTGAAGCTTTCTTT.

The chain is built from TRBV5-1 and TRBJ1-1; D may be TRBD1 (5 bases). The germline CDR1 and CDR2 sequences are SGHRS and YFSETQ. This CDR3 is built from 15 residues. Trimming left V 2 bases short and J 1 base short, with 12 bases between. The CDR3 DNA reads TGCGCCAGCAGCTTCGGGACCGGGGCGAACACTGAAGCTTTCTTT. This sequence encodes CASSFGTGANTEAFF.

The chain employs TRBV2 and TRBJ1-1, with a weak D call TRBD1 (6 bases). Germline values: CDR1 SNHLY, CDR2 FYNNEI. The length of the CDR3 is 12 residues. V was shortened by 6 bases and J by 4 bases, with 9 bases between the two germline ends. CDR3 DNA: TGTGCCAGCAGGGTGGGGGCCACTGAAGCTTTCTTT. It is translated as CASRVGATEAFF.

The V gene is TRBV7-9, the J gene TRBJ1-2; 10 bases are shared with TRBD1. The CDR3 consists of 17 residues. Trimming cost V 7 bases and J 4 bases; bases outside gene matches: 15. Germline V gene lookup returns CDR1 SEHNR and CDR2 FQNEAQ (reference sequence). CDR3 region: CASTPGSAGQGVYGYTF. The DNA of the CDR3 is TGTGCCAGCACCCCGGGGTCAGCCGGACAGGGGGTCTATGGCTACACCTTC. Full variable domain (remainder filled in from reference TRBV7-9 and TRBJ1-2): DTGVSQNPRHKITKRGQNVTFRCDPISEHNRLYWYRQTLGQGPEFLTYFQNEAQLEKSRLLSDRFSAERPKGSFSTLEIQRTEQGDSAMYLCASTPGSAGQGVYGYTFGSGTRLTVV.

This chain links TRBV27 with TRBJ2-2, with 10 positions matching TRBD1. CDR3 length: 18 residues. Per germline, CDR1 MNHEY and CDR2 SMNVEV (reference sequence). The V segment lost 6 bases and the J segment 8 bases; nucleotides outside the gene matches: 18. The CDR3 loop is CASSRDRGLGPNVGELFF. The CDR3 DNA reads as TGTGCCAGCAGCCGAGACAGGGGGCTCGGTCCGAATGTGGGGGAGCTGTTTTTT.